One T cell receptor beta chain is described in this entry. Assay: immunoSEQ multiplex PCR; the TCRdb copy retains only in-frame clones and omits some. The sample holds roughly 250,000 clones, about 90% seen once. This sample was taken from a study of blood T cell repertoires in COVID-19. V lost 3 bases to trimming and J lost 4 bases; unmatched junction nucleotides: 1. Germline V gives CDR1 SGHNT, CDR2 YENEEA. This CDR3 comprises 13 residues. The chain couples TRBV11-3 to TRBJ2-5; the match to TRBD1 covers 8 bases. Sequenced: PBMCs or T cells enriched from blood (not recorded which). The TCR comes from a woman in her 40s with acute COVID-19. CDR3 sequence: CASSFDRGETQYF. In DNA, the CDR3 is TGTGCCAGCAGCTTTGACAGGGGAGAGACCCAGTACTTC.